One sample yielded the 5 T cell receptor beta chains listed below, sequenced in a study of blood T cell repertoires in COVID-19. Repertoires were generated with immunoSEQ multiplex PCR, while TCRdb's copy carries only in-frame clones and drops some. The data show around 150,000 clones, approximately 87% seen once. Sequenced: peripheral blood. The receptors here all came from a woman aged 40 to 50 with acute or convalescent COVID-19.

The gene calls are TRBV2 and TRBJ1-2, with D perhaps matching TRBD1 (6 bases). The V and J ends lost 7 bases and 8 bases respectively, with 17 bases between them. The CDR3 consists of 13 residues. Germline V lookup: CDR1 SNHLY, CDR2 FYNNEI. For the CDR3, the DNA is TGTGCCAGCACCCTACAGGGTGCGAAAGGCTACACCTTC. This sequence encodes CASTLQGAKGYTF.

V gene TRBV19 combines with J gene TRBJ2-2; D possibly corresponds to TRBD2 (5 bases). The CDR3 is 14 residues long. V was shortened by 3 bases and J by 7 bases, with 12 bases between the two germline ends. Germline CDR1 reads LNHDA; CDR2 reads SQIVND (reference sequence). For the CDR3, the DNA is TGTGCCAGTAGTATGGTAGGAGGAGGCGGGGAGCTGTTTTTT. Translating it yields CASSMVGGGGELFF.

This clone was counted a few times. The chain has TRBV5-6 and TRBJ1-2; 7 nucleotides line up with TRBD1. Trimming took 0 bases from V and 3 from J; bases not matched to a gene: 2. This CDR3 is built from 14 residues. CDR1 is SGHDT, CDR2 YYEEEE, per germline. The CDR3 reads CASSLGTGDYGYTF. The DNA of the CDR3 is TGTGCCAGCAGCTTGGGGACAGGAGACTATGGCTACACCTTC.

V and J are TRBV7-9 and TRBJ1-6, with D unresolved. Germline CDR1 and CDR2: SEHNR and FQNEAQ (reference sequence). The V gene lost 2 bases and the J gene lost 6 bases, with 11 bases spanning the gap. The CDR3 covers 15 residues. CDR3 region: CASSLLASPNSPLHF. CDR3 in DNA: TGTGCCAGCAGCTTATTGGCATCTCCTAATTCACCCCTCCACTTT.

The V and J genes are TRBV6-5 and TRBJ1-1; the D is unclear. Germline V lookup: CDR1 MNHEY, CDR2 SVGAGI. The CDR3 has 14 residues. Trimming took 5 bases from V and 6 from J, leaving 16 bases between them. The CDR3 reads CASSPSGVRAEAFF. The CDR3, as DNA: TGTGCCAGCAGTCCATCCGGGGTTAGGGCTGAAGCTTTCTTT.